This T cell receptor (beta chain) was observed in a study of T cell repertoires in cytomegalovirus infection. Study-wide background: It was the public TCR beta signatures that indicated both CMV infection and matching HLA type. Study conclusions and caveats: HLA-C-restricted CMV-specific TCR beta clonotypes were dominant in the ex vivo response. Using cumulative public TCR beta family frequency, the authors identified those who carried CMV together with the relevant HLA.

Comments on this clonotype: Its antigen is unidentified. At one end, the junction sequence differs from germline, possibly due to a read error.

CDR3 length equals 15 residues. Germline V CDR1 and CDR2: MDHEN, SYDVKM. TCRdb re-called the reads through MiXCR, storing one row per CDR3 protein. The data contain roughly 640,000 distinct CDR3 sequences, 20% to 25% of them seen just once; the ten biggest clones take up under 8.5%. Specimen: CD8+ T cells from PBMCs. This receptor was taken from a human donor in good health (CMV status not recorded). Some clones in this sample may be carry-over from other donors' samples. J is TRBJ1-1 and V is TRBV28, with D unclear. The CDR3 DNA reads TGTGCCAACAGTTTATTAGGAGAGATGAACACTGAAGCTTTCTTT. It encodes CANSLLGEMNTEAFF.